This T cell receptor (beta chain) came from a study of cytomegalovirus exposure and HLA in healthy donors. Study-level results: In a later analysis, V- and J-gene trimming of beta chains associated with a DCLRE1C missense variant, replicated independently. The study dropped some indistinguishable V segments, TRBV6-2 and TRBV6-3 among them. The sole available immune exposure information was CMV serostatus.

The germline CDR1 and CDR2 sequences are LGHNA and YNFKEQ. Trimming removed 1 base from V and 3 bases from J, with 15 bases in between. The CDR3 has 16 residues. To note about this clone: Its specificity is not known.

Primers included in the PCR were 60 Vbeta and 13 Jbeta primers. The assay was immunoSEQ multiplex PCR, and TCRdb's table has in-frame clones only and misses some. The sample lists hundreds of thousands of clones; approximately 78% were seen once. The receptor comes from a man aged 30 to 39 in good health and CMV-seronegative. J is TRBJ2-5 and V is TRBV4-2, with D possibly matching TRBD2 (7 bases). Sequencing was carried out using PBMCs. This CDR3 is CASSQGGGGRKETQYF. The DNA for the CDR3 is TGTGCCAGCAGCCAAGGAGGGGGGGGGCGTAAAGAGACCCAGTACTTC.